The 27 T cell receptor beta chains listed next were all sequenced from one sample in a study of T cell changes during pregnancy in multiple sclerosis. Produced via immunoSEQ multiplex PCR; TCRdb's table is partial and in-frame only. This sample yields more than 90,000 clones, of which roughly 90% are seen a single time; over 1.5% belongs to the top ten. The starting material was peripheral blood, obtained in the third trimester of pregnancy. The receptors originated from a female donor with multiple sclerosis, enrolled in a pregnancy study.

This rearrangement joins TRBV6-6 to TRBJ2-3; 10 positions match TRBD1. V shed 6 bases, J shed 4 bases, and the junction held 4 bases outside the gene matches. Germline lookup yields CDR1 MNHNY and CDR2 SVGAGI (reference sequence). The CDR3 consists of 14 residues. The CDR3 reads CASSPGTGADTQYF. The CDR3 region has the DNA TGTGCCAGCAGCCCCGGGACAGGGGCAGATACGCAGTATTTT.

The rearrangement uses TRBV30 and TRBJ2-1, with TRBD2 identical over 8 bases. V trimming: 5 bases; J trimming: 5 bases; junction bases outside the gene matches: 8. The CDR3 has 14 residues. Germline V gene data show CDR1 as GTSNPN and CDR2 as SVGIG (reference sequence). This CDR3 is CAWAGLERHNEQFF. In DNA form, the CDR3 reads TGTGCCTGGGCGGGACTAGAACGCCACAATGAGCAGTTCTTC.

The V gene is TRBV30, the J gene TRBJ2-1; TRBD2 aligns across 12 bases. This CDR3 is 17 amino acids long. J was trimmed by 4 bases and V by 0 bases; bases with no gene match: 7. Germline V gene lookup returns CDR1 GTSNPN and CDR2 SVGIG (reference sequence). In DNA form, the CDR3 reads TGTGCCTGGAGTGTACACCGGACTAGCGGGGTTTACAATGAGCAGTTCTTC. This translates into CAWSVHRTSGVYNEQFF.

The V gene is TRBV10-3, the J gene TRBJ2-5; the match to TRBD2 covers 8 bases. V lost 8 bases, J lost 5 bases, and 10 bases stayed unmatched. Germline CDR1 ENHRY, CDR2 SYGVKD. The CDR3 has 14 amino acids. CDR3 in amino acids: CAIRSAGDGETQYF. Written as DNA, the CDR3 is TGTGCCATCCGTTCAGCGGGAGACGGTGAGACCCAGTACTTC.

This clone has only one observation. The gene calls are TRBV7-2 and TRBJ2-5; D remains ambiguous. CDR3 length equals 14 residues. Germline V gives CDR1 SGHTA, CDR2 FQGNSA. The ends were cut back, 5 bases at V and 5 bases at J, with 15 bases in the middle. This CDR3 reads CASSPSPSQETQYF. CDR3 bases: TGTGCCAGCAGCCCATCTCCATCTCAGGAGACCCAGTACTTC.

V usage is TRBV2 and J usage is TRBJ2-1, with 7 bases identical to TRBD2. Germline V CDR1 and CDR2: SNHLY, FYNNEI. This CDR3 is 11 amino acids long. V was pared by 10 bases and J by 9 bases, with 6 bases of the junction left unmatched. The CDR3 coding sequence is TGTGCCATTCAGCGGGGTGGTGAGCAGTTCTTC. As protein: CAIQRGGEQFF.

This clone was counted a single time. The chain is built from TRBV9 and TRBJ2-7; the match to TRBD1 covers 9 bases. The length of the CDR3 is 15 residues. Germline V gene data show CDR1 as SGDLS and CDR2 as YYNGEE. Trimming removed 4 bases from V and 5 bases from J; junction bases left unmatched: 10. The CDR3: CASSRNPGQGHEQYF. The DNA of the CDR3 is TGTGCCAGCAGCCGCAATCCGGGACAGGGCCACGAGCAGTACTTC.

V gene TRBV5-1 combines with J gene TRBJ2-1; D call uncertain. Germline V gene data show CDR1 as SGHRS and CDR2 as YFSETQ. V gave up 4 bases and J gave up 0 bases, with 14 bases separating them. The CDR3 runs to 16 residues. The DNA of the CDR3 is TGCGCCAGCAGCCTTCGACTGATTAGCTCCTACAATGAGCAGTTCTTC. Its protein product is CASSLRLISSYNEQFF.

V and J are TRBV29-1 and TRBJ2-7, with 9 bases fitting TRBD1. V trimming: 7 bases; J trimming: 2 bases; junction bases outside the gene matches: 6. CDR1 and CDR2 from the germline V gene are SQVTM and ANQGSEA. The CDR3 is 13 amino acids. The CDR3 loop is CSARRQGAYEQYF. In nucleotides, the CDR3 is TGCAGCGCTCGCCGACAGGGGGCCTACGAGCAGTACTTC.

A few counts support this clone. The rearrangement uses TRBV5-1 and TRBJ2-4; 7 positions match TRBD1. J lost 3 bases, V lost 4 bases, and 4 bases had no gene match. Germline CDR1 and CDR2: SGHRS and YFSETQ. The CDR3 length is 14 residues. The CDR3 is CASSTRQGKNIQYF. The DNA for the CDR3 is TGCGCCAGCAGCACCAGACAGGGCAAAAACATTCAGTACTTC.

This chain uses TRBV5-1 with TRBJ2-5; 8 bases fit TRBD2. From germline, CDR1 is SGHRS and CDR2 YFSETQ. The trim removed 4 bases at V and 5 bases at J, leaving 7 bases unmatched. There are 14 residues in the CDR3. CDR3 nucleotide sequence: TGCGCCAGCAGCCCCGGGGGGGCCCGCGAGACCCAGTACTTC. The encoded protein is CASSPGGARETQYF.

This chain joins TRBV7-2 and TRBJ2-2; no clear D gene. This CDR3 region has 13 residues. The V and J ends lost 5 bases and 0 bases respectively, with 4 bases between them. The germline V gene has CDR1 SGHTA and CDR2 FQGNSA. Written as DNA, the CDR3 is TGTGCCAGCAGCCAAACGAACACCGGGGAGCTGTTTTTT. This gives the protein CASSQTNTGELFF.

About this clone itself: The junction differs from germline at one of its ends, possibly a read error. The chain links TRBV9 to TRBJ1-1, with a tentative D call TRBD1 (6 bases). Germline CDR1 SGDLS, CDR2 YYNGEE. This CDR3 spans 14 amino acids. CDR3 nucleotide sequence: TGTGTCAGCAGCTCGGGACACCTGAACACTGAAGCTTTCTTT. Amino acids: CVSSSGHLNTEAFF.

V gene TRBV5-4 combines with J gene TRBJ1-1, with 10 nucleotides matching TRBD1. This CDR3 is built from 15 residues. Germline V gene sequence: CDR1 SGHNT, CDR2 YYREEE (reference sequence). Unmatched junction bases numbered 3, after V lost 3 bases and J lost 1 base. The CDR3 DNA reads TGTGCCAGCAGCTCCCGACAGGGGGCGAACACTGAAGCTTTCTTT. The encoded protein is CASSSRQGANTEAFF.

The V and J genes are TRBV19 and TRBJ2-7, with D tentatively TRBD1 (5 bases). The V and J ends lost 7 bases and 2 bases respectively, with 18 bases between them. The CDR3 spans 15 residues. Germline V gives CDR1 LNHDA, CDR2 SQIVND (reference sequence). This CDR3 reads CASKSDGQGTYEQYF. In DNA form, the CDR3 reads TGTGCCAGTAAGTCGGATGGGCAGGGAACCTACGAGCAGTACTTC.

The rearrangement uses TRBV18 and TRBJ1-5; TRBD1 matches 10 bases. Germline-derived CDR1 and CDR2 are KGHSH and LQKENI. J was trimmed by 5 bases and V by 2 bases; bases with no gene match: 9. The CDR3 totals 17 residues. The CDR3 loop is CASSPNYTGTGDQPQHF. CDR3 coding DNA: TGTGCCAGCTCACCAAACTATACCGGGACAGGGGATCAGCCCCAGCATTTT.

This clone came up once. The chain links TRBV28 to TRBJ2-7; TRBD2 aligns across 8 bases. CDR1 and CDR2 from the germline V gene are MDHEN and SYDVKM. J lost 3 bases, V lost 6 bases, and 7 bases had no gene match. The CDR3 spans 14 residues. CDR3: CASRPVSGDYEQYF. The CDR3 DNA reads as TGTGCCAGCAGGCCGGTTAGCGGGGACTACGAGCAGTACTTC.

The CDR3 DNA follows: TGTGCCAGCAGTGTTCAGGGGAGAGAGACCCAGTACTTC. Protein sequence: CASSVQGRETQYF. The rearrangement links TRBV2 to TRBJ2-5; D perhaps matches TRBD1 (6 bases). This CDR3 spans 13 amino acids. Trimming took off 4 bases at V and 4 bases at J, with 10 bases between the two ends. Germline CDR1 SNHLY, CDR2 FYNNEI.

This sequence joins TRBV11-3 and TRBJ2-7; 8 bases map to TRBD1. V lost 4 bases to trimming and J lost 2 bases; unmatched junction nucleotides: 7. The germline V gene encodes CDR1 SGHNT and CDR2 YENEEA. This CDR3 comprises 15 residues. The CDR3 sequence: CASSSGNRGTYEQYF. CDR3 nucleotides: TGTGCCAGCAGCTCAGGGAACAGGGGGACCTACGAGCAGTACTTC. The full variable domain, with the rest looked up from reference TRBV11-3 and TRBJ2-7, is EAGVVQSPRYKIIEKKQPVAFWCNPISGHNTLYWYLQNLGQGPELLIRYENEEAVDDSQLPKDRFSAERLKGVDSTLKIQPAELGDSAVYLCASSSGNRGTYEQYFGPGTRLTVT.

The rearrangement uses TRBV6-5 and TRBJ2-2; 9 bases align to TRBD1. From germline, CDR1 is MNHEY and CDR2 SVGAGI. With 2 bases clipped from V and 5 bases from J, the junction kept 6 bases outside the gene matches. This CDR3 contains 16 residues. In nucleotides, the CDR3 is TGTGCCAGCAGTTACGATGGGACAGGGTTGACCGGGGAGCTGTTTTTT. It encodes CASSYDGTGLTGELFF.

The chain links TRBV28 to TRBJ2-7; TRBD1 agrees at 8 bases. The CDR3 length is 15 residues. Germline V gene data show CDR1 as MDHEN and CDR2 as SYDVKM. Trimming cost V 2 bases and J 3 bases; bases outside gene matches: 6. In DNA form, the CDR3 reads TGTGCCAGCAGTTTAAGGGACAGGATCGACTACGAGCAGTACTTC. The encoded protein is CASSLRDRIDYEQYF.

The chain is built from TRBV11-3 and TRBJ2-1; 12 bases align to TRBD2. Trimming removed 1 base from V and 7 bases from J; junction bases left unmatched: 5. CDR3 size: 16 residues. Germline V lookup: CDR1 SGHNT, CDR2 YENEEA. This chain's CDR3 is CASSLGASGGVNEQFF. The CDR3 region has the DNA TGTGCCAGCAGCTTAGGGGCTAGCGGGGGGGTAAATGAGCAGTTCTTC.

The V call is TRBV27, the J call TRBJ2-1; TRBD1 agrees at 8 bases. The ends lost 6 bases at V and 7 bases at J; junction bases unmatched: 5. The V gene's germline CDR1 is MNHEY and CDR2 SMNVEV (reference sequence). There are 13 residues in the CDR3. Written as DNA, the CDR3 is TGTGCCAGCAGCTGGACAGGGCGGAATGAGCAGTTCTTC. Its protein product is CASSWTGRNEQFF.

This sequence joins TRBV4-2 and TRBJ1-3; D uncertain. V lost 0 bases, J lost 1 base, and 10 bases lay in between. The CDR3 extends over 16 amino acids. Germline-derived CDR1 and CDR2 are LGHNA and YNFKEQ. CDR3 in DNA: TGTGCCAGCAGCCAAGAGGCGGCAGTTTCTGGAAACACCATATATTTT. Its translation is CASSQEAAVSGNTIYF.

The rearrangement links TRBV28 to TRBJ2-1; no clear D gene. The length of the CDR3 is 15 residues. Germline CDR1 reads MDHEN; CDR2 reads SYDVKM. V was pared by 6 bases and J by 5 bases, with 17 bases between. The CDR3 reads CASRAPIDKNNEQFF. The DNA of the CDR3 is TGTGCCAGCAGGGCCCCTATAGACAAAAACAATGAGCAGTTCTTC.

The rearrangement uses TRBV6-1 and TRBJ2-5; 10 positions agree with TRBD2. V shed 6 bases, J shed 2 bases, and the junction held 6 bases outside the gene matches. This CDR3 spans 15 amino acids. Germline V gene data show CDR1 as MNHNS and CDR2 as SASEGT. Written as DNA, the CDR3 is TGTGCCAGCAGCCCGGGACTAGCGCAACAAGAGACCCAGTACTTC. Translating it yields CASSPGLAQQETQYF.

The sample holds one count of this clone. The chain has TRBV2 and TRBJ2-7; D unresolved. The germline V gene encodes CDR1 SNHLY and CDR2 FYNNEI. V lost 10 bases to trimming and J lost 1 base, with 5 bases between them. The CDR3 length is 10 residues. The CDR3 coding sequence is TGTGCCACACATTCCTACGAGCAGTACTTC. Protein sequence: CATHSYEQYF.